This T cell receptor beta chain was captured by sequencing in a study of technical replicates of blood from a handful of donors. From germline, CDR1 is DFQATT and CDR2 SNEGSKA (reference sequence). The CDR3 has 11 residues. The ends were cut back, 5 bases at V and 6 bases at J, with 10 bases in the middle. Sequenced by immunoSEQ multiplex PCR; TCRdb stores in-frame clones only, minus some. The sample consists of fewer than 85,000 clones, about 94% of them appearing once. The receptor was derived from a human donor in good health. The chain has TRBV20-1 and TRBJ1-1; no clear D. Sequencing input: T cells isolated from PBMCs. The CDR3 nucleotides read TGCAGTGCTGAGGGTAGGGCTGAAGCTTTCTTT. Its translation: CSAEGRAEAFF.